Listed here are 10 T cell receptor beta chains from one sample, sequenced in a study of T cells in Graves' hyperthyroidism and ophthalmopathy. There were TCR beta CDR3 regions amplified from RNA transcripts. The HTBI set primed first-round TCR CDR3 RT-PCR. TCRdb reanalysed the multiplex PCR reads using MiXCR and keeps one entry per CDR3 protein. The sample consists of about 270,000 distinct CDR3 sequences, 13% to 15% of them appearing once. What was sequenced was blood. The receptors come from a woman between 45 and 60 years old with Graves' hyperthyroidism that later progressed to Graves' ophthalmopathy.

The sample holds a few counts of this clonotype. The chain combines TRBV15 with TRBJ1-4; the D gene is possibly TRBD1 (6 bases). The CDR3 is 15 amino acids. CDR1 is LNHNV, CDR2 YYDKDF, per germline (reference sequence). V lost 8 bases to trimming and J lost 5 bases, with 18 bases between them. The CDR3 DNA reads TGTGCCACCCAGGTCGACAGGACAGACAATGAAAAACTGTTTTTT. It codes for CATQVDRTDNEKLFF. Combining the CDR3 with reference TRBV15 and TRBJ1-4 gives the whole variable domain DAMVIQNPRYQVTQFGKPVTLSCSQTLNHNVMYWYQQKSSQAPKLLFHYYDKDFNNEADTPDNFQSRRPNTSFCFLDIRSPGLGDTAMYLCATQVDRTDNEKLFFGSGTQLSVL.

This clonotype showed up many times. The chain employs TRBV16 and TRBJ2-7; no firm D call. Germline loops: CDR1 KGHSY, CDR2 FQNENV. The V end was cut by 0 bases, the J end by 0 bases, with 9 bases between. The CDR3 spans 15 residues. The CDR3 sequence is CASSQSRPSSYEQYF. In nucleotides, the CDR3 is TGTGCCAGCAGCCAATCTCGCCCCAGCTCCTACGAGCAGTACTTC.

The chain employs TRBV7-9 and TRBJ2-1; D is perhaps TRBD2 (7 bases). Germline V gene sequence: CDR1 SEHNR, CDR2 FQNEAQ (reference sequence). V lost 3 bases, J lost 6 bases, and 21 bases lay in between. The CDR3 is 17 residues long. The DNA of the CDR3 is TGTGCCAGCAGCTTCCCCGGGGGGCAGGGTCTGTCCAATGAGCAGTTCTTC. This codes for CASSFPGGQGLSNEQFF. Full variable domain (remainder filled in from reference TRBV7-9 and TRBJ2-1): DTGVSQNPRHKITKRGQNVTFRCDPISEHNRLYWYRQTLGQGPEFLTYFQNEAQLEKSRLLSDRFSAERPKGSFSTLEIQRTEQGDSAMYLCASSFPGGQGLSNEQFFGPGTRLTVL.

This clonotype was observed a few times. The DNA for the CDR3 is TGTGCCAGCAGTACCGGGGGCCTGGCTGAAAAACTGTTTTTT. Its protein product is CASSTGGLAEKLFF. The rearrangement links TRBV6-1 to TRBJ1-4, with D perhaps TRBD1 (6 bases). The length of the CDR3 is 14 residues. CDR1 and CDR2 (germline): MNHNS, SASEGT. The germline V and J ends were trimmed by 5 bases and 7 bases, with 14 bases remaining between them.

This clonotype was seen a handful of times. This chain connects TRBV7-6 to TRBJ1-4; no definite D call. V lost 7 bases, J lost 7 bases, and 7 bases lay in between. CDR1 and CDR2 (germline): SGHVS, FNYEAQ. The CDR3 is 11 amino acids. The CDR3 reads CASTRLEKLFF. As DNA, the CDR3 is TGTGCCAGCACCCGCCTTGAAAAACTGTTTTTT.

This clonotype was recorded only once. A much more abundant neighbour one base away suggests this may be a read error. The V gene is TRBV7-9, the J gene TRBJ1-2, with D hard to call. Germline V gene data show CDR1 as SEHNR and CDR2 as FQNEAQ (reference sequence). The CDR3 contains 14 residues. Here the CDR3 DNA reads TGTGTCAGCAGCGGCGCTCGAACGGACTATGGCTACACCTTC. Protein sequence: CVSSGARTDYGYTF.

The CDR3 region is CSAYALAGGATDEQFF. CDR3 bases: TGCAGTGCCTACGCGTTAGCGGGAGGTGCTACTGATGAGCAGTTCTTC. This chain links TRBV20-1 with TRBJ2-1; 10 bases agree with TRBD2. Per the germline V gene, CDR1 is DFQATT and CDR2 is SNEGSKA (reference sequence). J was trimmed by 8 bases and V by 6 bases; bases with no gene match: 16. The length of the CDR3 is 16 residues.

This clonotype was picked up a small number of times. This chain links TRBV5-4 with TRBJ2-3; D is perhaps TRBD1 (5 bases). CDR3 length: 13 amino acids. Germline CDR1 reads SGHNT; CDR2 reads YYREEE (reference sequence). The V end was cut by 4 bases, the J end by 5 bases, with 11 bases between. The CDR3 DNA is TGTGCCAGCAGCGTTCCAAGGGGAGATACGCAGTATTTT. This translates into CASSVPRGDTQYF. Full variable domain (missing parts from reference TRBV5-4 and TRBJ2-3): ETGVTQSPTHLIKTRGQQVTLRCSSQSGHNTVSWYQQALGQGPQFIFQYYREEENGRGNFPPRFSGLQFPNYSSELNVNALELDDSALYLCASSVPRGDTQYFGPGTRLTVL.

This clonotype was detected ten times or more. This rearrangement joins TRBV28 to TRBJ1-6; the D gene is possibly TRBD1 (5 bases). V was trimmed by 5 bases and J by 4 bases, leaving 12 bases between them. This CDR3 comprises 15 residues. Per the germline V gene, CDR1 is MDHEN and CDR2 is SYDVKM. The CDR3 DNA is TGTGCCAGCAGTCCCGGGACGGTGTATAATTCACCCCTCCACTTT. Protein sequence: CASSPGTVYNSPLHF. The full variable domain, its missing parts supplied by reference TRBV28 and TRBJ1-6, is DVKVTQSSRYLVKRTGEKVFLECVQDMDHENMFWYRQDPGLGLRLIYFSYDVKMKEKGDIPEGYSVSREKKERFSLILESASTNQTSMYLCASSPGTVYNSPLHFGNGTRLTVT.

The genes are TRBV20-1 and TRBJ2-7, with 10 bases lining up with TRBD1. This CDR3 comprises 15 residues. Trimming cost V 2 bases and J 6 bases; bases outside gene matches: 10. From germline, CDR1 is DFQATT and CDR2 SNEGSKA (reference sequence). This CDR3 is CSARKSGTGEGEQYF. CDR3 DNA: TGCAGTGCTAGAAAATCCGGGACAGGGGAAGGCGAGCAGTACTTC.